Listed below are T cell receptor beta chains from one sample, sequenced in a study of identical twins. TCRdb independently ran MiXCR on the 5' RACE reads; one entry per CDR3 protein. The top ten clones hold over 2.5% of a sample with roughly 480,000 distinct CDR3 sequences, 20% to 25% of them seen once. These same data were also listed under a study on T cells expressing NK-cell markers.

Sequencing was carried out using CD4+ T cells sorted from blood. These TCRs come from a woman between 18 and 29 years old in good health. Each CDR3 is given without its conserved first and last residue. D genes are given only for firm matches.

ASNFQETQY | TRBV6-1 | . | TRBJ2-5
SPTSGGSDEQF | TRBV20-1 | TRBD2 | TRBJ2-1
ASRGRGQNNSPLH | TRBV5-1 | . | TRBJ1-6
ASRASSGTDTQY | TRBV6-1 | . | TRBJ2-3
ASSRGQVAVNYGYT | TRBV18 | TRBD1 | TRBJ1-2
ASSAIMNTEAF | TRBV6-1 | . | TRBJ1-1
ASSLRREKAGKNIQY | TRBV12-3/TRBV12-4 | TRBD2 | TRBJ2-4
ASRQGYTEAF | TRBV12-3/TRBV12-4 | . | TRBJ1-1
ASATGGGDEQF | TRBV10-1 | . | TRBJ2-1
ASSKQGFTNYGYT | TRBV7-9 | . | TRBJ1-2
ASQPGQGGGEQY | TRBV7-9 | TRBD1 | TRBJ2-7
ASSRGASGTTADTQY | TRBV5-6 | TRBD2 | TRBJ2-3
ASSQDRSLF | TRBV3-1 | . | TRBJ2-1
AISGSQQPNTEAF | TRBV10-3 | . | TRBJ1-1
SAWVFSYNEQF | TRBV20-1 | . | TRBJ2-1
SAKRGGDSPLH | TRBV20-1 | . | TRBJ1-6
ASSLEPGTGDTQY | TRBV5-1 | . | TRBJ2-3
ASRREPGTASTDTQY | TRBV27 | TRBD1 | TRBJ2-3